Below, 21 T cell receptor beta chains from the same sample are listed, as sequenced in a study of PD-1 blockade in mismatch repair-deficient tumors. Assay used: immunoSEQ multiplex PCR; TCRdb lists only in-frame clones, some missing. This sample yields about 34,000 clones, of which over 80% are seen a single time; roughly 3.5% belongs to the top ten. This specimen consisted of PBMCs, obtained roughly 6 weeks after starting pembrolizumab. Source of these receptors: an adult with mismatch repair-deficient cancer.

V usage is TRBV5-4 and J usage is TRBJ2-7, with D possibly TRBD2 on 5 matching bases. The germline V gene encodes CDR1 SGHNT and CDR2 YYREEE (reference sequence). This CDR3 spans 15 amino acids. The V end lost 6 bases, the J end lost 0 bases, and 16 bases lay between the germline ends. CDR3 in DNA: TGTGCCAGCACCACCTTTGCGGGTAGCTCCTACGAGCAGTACTTC. Its translation is CASTTFAGSSYEQYF.

The J gene is TRBJ2-5, the V gene TRBV5-4, with D perhaps matching TRBD1 (5 bases). CDR1 SGHNT and CDR2 YYREEE come from the germline V gene (reference sequence). The CDR3 loop spans 14 amino acids. The V gene lost 4 bases and the J gene lost 1 base, with 11 bases spanning the gap. The CDR3 is CASSHDSFQETQYF. DNA for the CDR3: TGTGCCAGCAGCCACGACAGTTTCCAAGAGACCCAGTACTTC. The full variable domain, its missing parts supplied by reference TRBV5-4 and TRBJ2-5, is ETGVTQSPTHLIKTRGQQVTLRCSSQSGHNTVSWYQQALGQGPQFIFQYYREEENGRGNFPPRFSGLQFPNYSSELNVNALELDDSALYLCASSHDSFQETQYFGPGTRLLVL.

J is TRBJ2-2 and V is TRBV7-9, with D possibly TRBD1 on 6 matching bases. The CDR3 has 16 residues. Trimming shortened V by 6 bases and J by 3 bases, and 17 bases separated the two germline ends. Germline V CDR1 and CDR2: SEHNR, FQNEAQ (reference sequence). The DNA of the CDR3 is TGTGCCAGCAGTCGCACAGGGTTTGGGGACACCGGGGAGCTGTTTTTT. It encodes CASSRTGFGDTGELFF.

The rearrangement joins TRBV7-3 to TRBJ1-1; 11 bases are a match to TRBD1. There are 15 residues in the CDR3. Looked up from germline, CDR1 is SGHTA and CDR2 is FQGTGA. V was clipped by 5 bases and J by 8 bases; unmatched bases: 10. The CDR3 sequence is CASSPNPGQGAEAFF. Here the CDR3 DNA reads TGTGCCAGCAGCCCTAACCCTGGACAGGGGGCGGAAGCTTTCTTT.

The chain is built from TRBV5-1 and TRBJ2-5; 7 positions match TRBD1. The CDR3 length is 14 residues. With V trimmed by 4 bases and J by 2 bases, 5 bases remained unmatched. Looked up from germline, CDR1 is SGHRS and CDR2 is YFSETQ. CDR3: CASSMRGRQETQYF. The CDR3 bases are TGCGCCAGCAGCATGAGGGGGCGGCAAGAGACCCAGTACTTC.

V usage is TRBV28 and J usage is TRBJ2-1, with TRBD1 identical over 8 bases. The CDR3 has 14 amino acids. Trimming removed 5 bases from V and 6 bases from J; junction bases left unmatched: 6. Germline CDR1 and CDR2: MDHEN and SYDVKM. Written as DNA, the CDR3 is TGTGCCAGCAGTGTAGGACAGGGACGCAATGAGCAGTTCTTC. The encoded protein is CASSVGQGRNEQFF.

This clone was detected once. The chain couples TRBV7-8 to TRBJ1-1, with D perhaps matching TRBD1 (6 bases). V was clipped by 0 bases and J by 1 base, with 12 bases between them. There are 16 residues in the CDR3. Germline CDR1 is SGHVS and CDR2 is FQNEAQ. Here the CDR3 reads CASSLAGQTPNTEAFF. CDR3 nucleotide sequence: TGTGCCAGCAGCTTAGCAGGACAGACTCCGAACACTGAAGCTTTCTTT.

A few counts support this clone. V and J are TRBV18 and TRBJ2-7; tentatively, D is TRBD1 (6 bases). CDR1 is KGHSH and CDR2 is LQKENI in the germline V gene. Between the trimmed V and J ends, which lost 3 bases and 3 bases, there was a span of 9 bases. The CDR3 contains 13 residues. The CDR3 spells CASSPGTRYEQYF. The DNA of the CDR3 is TGTGCCAGCTCACCTGGGACACGCTACGAGCAGTACTTC.

This clone was counted once. The chain has TRBV6-7 and TRBJ2-3, with D possibly TRBD1 on 5 matching bases. TRBV6-7 is identified as an open reading frame with a role that is uncertain. Trimming left V 0 bases short and J 8 bases short, with 18 bases between. The CDR3 runs 16 residues. CDR3 region: CASSYSPKKLQGTQYF. The DNA of the CDR3 is TGTGCCAGCAGTTACTCGCCAAAAAAACTTCAGGGTACGCAGTATTTT.

The rearrangement joins TRBV5-6 to TRBJ1-2; 7 nucleotides line up with TRBD1. The length of the CDR3 is 14 residues. V trimming: 6 bases; J trimming: 2 bases; junction bases outside the gene matches: 7. Germline V gene data show CDR1 as SGHDT and CDR2 as YYEEEE. This chain's CDR3 is CASTRQGFNYGYTF. DNA of the CDR3: TGTGCCAGCACCCGACAGGGATTCAACTATGGCTACACCTTC.

The chain uses TRBV28 and TRBJ2-7, with 11 bases identical to TRBD2. Germline V lookup: CDR1 MDHEN, CDR2 SYDVKM. The CDR3 is made up of 14 amino acids. Trimming at V came to 6 bases and at J to 7 bases, leaving 8 bases not matched to a gene. In nucleotides, the CDR3 is TGTGCCAGCAGACCCGGACTAGCGGGTAAAGAGCAGTACTTC. Translation: CASRPGLAGKEQYF.

V gene TRBV7-6 combines with J gene TRBJ2-7; the D gene is possibly TRBD2 (7 bases). Trimming took off 5 bases at V and 2 bases at J, with 22 bases between the two ends. The CDR3 totals 17 residues. Germline CDR1 SGHVS, CDR2 FNYEAQ. CDR3 protein: CASSTFLGGGATYEQYF. The CDR3 region has the DNA TGTGCCAGCAGCACATTTTTGGGGGGGGGCGCCACCTACGAGCAGTACTTC.

This clone was detected only a few times. V gene TRBV5-4 combines with J gene TRBJ2-7, with D unresolved. CDR3 size: 11 residues. The germline V gene encodes CDR1 SGHNT and CDR2 YYREEE (reference sequence). V lost 2 bases and J 2 bases, leaving 2 bases between the germline ends. The CDR3 nucleotides read TGTGCCAGCAGCTTCACCTACGAGCAGTACTTC. It specifies CASSFTYEQYF.

The V gene is TRBV4-2, the J gene TRBJ1-2; the D gene is possibly TRBD1 (5 bases). V was shortened by 1 base and J by 2 bases, with 14 bases between the two germline ends. This CDR3 is 16 amino acids long. Germline V gene data show CDR1 as LGHNA and CDR2 as YNFKEQ. CDR3 in DNA: TGTGCCAGCAGCCAAGGGGCTGGGGCTGCGAACTATGGCTACACCTTC. Its protein is CASSQGAGAANYGYTF.

This sequence joins TRBV7-6 and TRBJ2-5; a weak D match, TRBD1 (6 bases). V was pared by 2 bases and J by 6 bases, with 10 bases between. The germline V gene has CDR1 SGHVS and CDR2 FNYEAQ. The CDR3 consists of 13 residues. The CDR3 sequence: CASSLSGTKTQYF. The CDR3 nucleotides read TGTGCCAGCAGCTTATCCGGGACAAAGACCCAGTACTTC.

The chain carries TRBV9 and TRBJ2-5; a weak D match, TRBD2 (5 bases). V was cut by 3 bases and J by 1 base, with 13 bases left in between. The CDR3 length is 15 residues. The V gene's germline CDR1 is SGDLS and CDR2 YYNGEE. Here the CDR3 DNA reads TGTGCCAGCAGCGAATTGGGAGCTACCCAAGAGACCCAGTACTTC. Protein sequence: CASSELGATQETQYF.

V and J are TRBV10-1 and TRBJ1-1; no reliable D call. Germline CDR1 reads WNHNN; CDR2 reads SYGVQD (reference sequence). CDR3 length: 13 amino acids. The germline V and J ends were trimmed by 9 bases and 0 bases, with 11 bases remaining between them. CDR3 sequence reads: CASRGDMNTEAFF. CDR3 bases: TGCGCCAGTCGTGGCGACATGAACACTGAAGCTTTCTTT.

This clone was counted a few times. The V gene is TRBV9, the J gene TRBJ2-7, with 7 bases that match TRBD2. Germline lookup yields CDR1 SGDLS and CDR2 YYNGEE. V trimming: 0 bases; J trimming: 0 bases; junction bases outside the gene matches: 6. The CDR3 is 16 residues long. CDR3 protein: CASSVGPTGGSYEQYF. The CDR3 DNA reads TGTGCCAGCAGCGTAGGCCCCACGGGGGGCTCCTACGAGCAGTACTTC.

A few counts support this clone. The CDR3 DNA sequence: TGTGCCAGCAGACTAGCGGGAGAGGATGAGCAGTTCTTC. Protein sequence: CASRLAGEDEQFF. V is TRBV7-3 and J is TRBJ2-1; 11 positions match TRBD2. Germline values: CDR1 SGHTA, CDR2 FQGTGA. V shed 6 bases, J shed 8 bases, and the junction held 3 bases outside the gene matches. The CDR3 sequence is 13 residues long.

The rearrangement links TRBV25-1 to TRBJ2-5; 8 nucleotides line up with TRBD1. The CDR3 runs 14 residues. V lost 1 base and J lost 4; bases outside the gene matches: 2. The germline V gene encodes CDR1 MGHDK and CDR2 SYGVNS. CDR3 in DNA: TGTGCCAGCAGTGAATGGACAGGGCGAGAGACCCAGTACTTC. It translates to CASSEWTGRETQYF.

The CDR3 DNA is TGTGCCAGCAGCTTGGGGGCCCTAGAGACCCAGTACTTC. It encodes CASSLGALETQYF. The rearrangement uses TRBV5-4 and TRBJ2-5; D is unclear. The V end lost 0 bases, the J end lost 4 bases, and 7 bases lay between the germline ends. In germline, CDR1 is SGHNT, CDR2 YYREEE (reference sequence). The CDR3 is 13 amino acids.